Shown below are 16 T cell receptor beta chains from a single sample sequenced in a study of beta chain features in type 1 diabetes. The investigators reverse transcribed all of the isolated RNA, so they sequenced expressed TCRB transcripts. Clones were sequenced by immunoSEQ multiplex PCR, and TCRdb holds only the in-frame ones, with some missing. The sample consists of 300,000 to 400,000 clones, roughly 11% of them appearing once. Sequencing input: naive CD4+ T cells from blood. Receptor source: a woman in her 30s in good health.

This clone was seen a handful of times. The chain joins TRBV2 to TRBJ1-1, with 7 bases identical to TRBD1. V dropped 11 bases and J dropped 5; count of bases not matched to a gene: 11. CDR3 size: 13 residues. CDR1 is SNHLY and CDR2 is FYNNEI in the germline V gene. CDR3 bases: TGTGCCTCAACAGGGGAAGCGGCAACTGAAGCTTTCTTT. Encoded protein: CASTGEAATEAFF. The full variable domain, completed using reference TRBV2 and TRBJ1-1, is EPEVTQTPSHQVTQMGQEVILRCVPISNHLYFYWYRQILGQKVEFLVSFYNNEISEKSEIFDDQFSVERPDGSNFTLKIRSTKLEDSAMYFCASTGEAATEAFFGQGTRLTVV.

The CDR3 DNA sequence: TGTGCCAGCAGCGTAGCCCTAGCGGGGGATACGCAGTATTTT. It codes for CASSVALAGDTQYF. This chain joins TRBV9 and TRBJ2-3; 9 nucleotides match TRBD2. Germline values: CDR1 SGDLS, CDR2 YYNGEE. J gave up 6 bases and V 0 bases, and 2 bases lay outside the gene matches. The CDR3 has 14 residues.

The V call is TRBV30, the J call TRBJ2-2, with 8 bases matching TRBD1. Germline CDR1 reads GTSNPN; CDR2 reads SVGIG (reference sequence). V lost 2 bases and J lost 3; bases outside the gene matches: 5. The CDR3 consists of 15 residues. CDR3 DNA sequence: TGTGCCTGGAGTAGGGGACAGGCTGACACCGGGGAGCTGTTTTTT. Encoded protein: CAWSRGQADTGELFF.

The chain has TRBV30 and TRBJ2-7; the D gene is possibly TRBD2 (6 bases). The ends were cut back, 0 bases at V and 3 bases at J, with 9 bases in the middle. CDR1 and CDR2 from the germline V gene are GTSNPN and SVGIG (reference sequence). CDR3 size: 13 residues. CDR3 DNA: TGTGCCTGGAGTGTCGGTAGCGGCTACGAGCAGTACTTC. This sequence encodes CAWSVGSGYEQYF. The variable domain in full, completed from reference TRBV30 and TRBJ2-7, reads SQTIHQWPATLVQPVGSPLSLECTVEGTSNPNLYWYRQAAGRGLQLLFYSVGIGQISSEVPQNLSASRPQDRQFILSSKKLLLSDSGFYLCAWSVGSGYEQYFGPGTRLTVT.

This clone has just a few counts. The rearrangement links TRBV11-3 to TRBJ2-1, with D possibly matching TRBD1 (6 bases). From germline, CDR1 is SGHNT and CDR2 YENEEA. The germline V and J ends were trimmed by 1 base and 6 bases, with 13 bases remaining between them. The CDR3 covers 15 residues. The CDR3 spells CASSLGHRVGNEQFF. The DNA for the CDR3 is TGTGCCAGCAGCTTAGGGCACAGGGTAGGCAATGAGCAGTTCTTC.

The genes are TRBV9 and TRBJ2-3, with 8 bases identical to TRBD1. V lost 4 bases to trimming and J lost 5 bases; unmatched junction nucleotides: 9. The V gene's germline CDR1 is SGDLS and CDR2 YYNGEE. This CDR3 has 15 amino acids. CDR3 residues: CASSPLGQVGDTQYF. DNA for the CDR3: TGTGCCAGCAGCCCCCTGGGACAGGTTGGAGATACGCAGTATTTT.

This chain links TRBV10-3 with TRBJ2-2; 9 positions agree with TRBD2. The length of the CDR3 is 14 residues. V was pared by 10 bases and J by 7 bases, with 10 bases of the junction left unmatched. The germline V gene encodes CDR1 ENHRY and CDR2 SYGVKD. The CDR3 nucleotides read TGTGCCACCAATGGGCGGGAGGGGCACGGGGAGCTGTTTTTT. This gives the protein CATNGREGHGELFF.

This clone was seen ten or more times. This CDR3 reads CASSQDGRYEQYF. CDR3 bases: TGTGCCAGCAGCCAAGATGGCAGGTACGAGCAGTACTTC. The chain joins TRBV4-2 to TRBJ2-7; D call uncertain. The V gene lost 0 bases and the J gene lost 4 bases, with 7 bases spanning the gap. CDR3 length equals 13 residues. CDR1 is LGHNA and CDR2 is YNFKEQ in the germline V gene.

This chain uses TRBV6-5 with TRBJ2-1; TRBD2 matches 12 bases. Losses at the gene ends were 6 bases for V and 8 bases for J; bases not matched to a gene: 8. This CDR3 contains 15 residues. Looked up from germline, CDR1 is MNHEY and CDR2 is SVGAGI. The CDR3 is CASRYTTSGSYEQFF. The CDR3 nucleotides are TGTGCCAGCAGATACACGACTAGCGGGAGTTATGAGCAGTTCTTC.

This clone turned up a few times. For the CDR3, the DNA is TGTGCCAGCAGCCGAGGAGGGGCGGGCACAGATACGCAGTATTTT. It translates to CASSRGGAGTDTQYF. The chain links TRBV7-2 to TRBJ2-3; a possible D gene is TRBD2 (6 bases). The CDR3 has 15 amino acids. V was shortened by 5 bases and J by 1 base, with 13 bases between the two germline ends. Germline assignment: CDR1 SGHTA and CDR2 FQGNSA.

The chain is built from TRBV28 and TRBJ1-2, with D possibly TRBD1 on 5 matching bases. The CDR3 sequence is 13 residues long. The ends were cut back, 5 bases at V and 0 bases at J, with 7 bases in the middle. CDR1 MDHEN and CDR2 SYDVKM come from the germline V gene. The CDR3 nucleotides are TGTGCCAGCAGTCCCAGGGCTAACTATGGCTACACCTTC. As protein: CASSPRANYGYTF.

This clone was recorded a few times. The chain uses TRBV11-2 and TRBJ1-5, with a weak D call TRBD1 (6 bases). CDR1 and CDR2 from the germline V gene are SGHAT and FQNNGV. CDR3 length: 14 amino acids. The V and J ends lost 2 bases and 3 bases respectively, with 8 bases between them. The CDR3 DNA sequence: TGTGCCAGCAGCTTAACAGGGCCCAATCAGCCCCAGCATTTT. Translated, it gives CASSLTGPNQPQHF.

In its sample, this clone was seen a few times. This chain connects TRBV5-1 to TRBJ2-5; 7 nucleotides line up with TRBD2. V lost 4 bases and J lost 5; bases outside the gene matches: 5. Germline loops: CDR1 SGHRS, CDR2 YFSETQ. This CDR3 comprises 13 residues. Written as DNA, the CDR3 is TGCGCCAGCAGCGCGAATAGCGGGGAGACCCAGTACTTC. Its translation: CASSANSGETQYF.

In this sample, this clone turned up a few times. This rearrangement joins TRBV19 to TRBJ2-2, with D possibly TRBD1 on 6 matching bases. Trimming pared 6 bases from V and 4 bases from J, leaving 18 bases between. CDR3 size: 16 residues. Looked up from germline, CDR1 is LNHDA and CDR2 is SQIVND (reference sequence). CDR3 sequence: CASRVRTARFTGELFF. The CDR3 DNA reads as TGTGCCAGTAGGGTCCGGACAGCGCGGTTCACCGGGGAGCTGTTTTTT. Together with reference TRBV19 and TRBJ2-2, the CDR3 gives the full variable domain: DGGITQSPKYLFRKEGQNVTLSCEQNLNHDAMYWYRQDPGQGLRLIYYSQIVNDFQKGDIAEGYSVSREKKESFPLTVTSAQKNPTAFYLCASRVRTARFTGELFFGEGSRLTVL.

This clone was seen a handful of times. The chain employs TRBV7-2 and TRBJ2-7, with 10 bases lining up with TRBD1. Germline V gives CDR1 SGHTA, CDR2 FQGNSA. V gave up 5 bases and J gave up 2 bases; unmatched junction bases: 6. The CDR3 runs to 15 residues. CDR3 nucleotide sequence: TGTGCCAGCAGCCAGACAGGGGGCTCGGCCTACGAGCAGTACTTC. Translation gives CASSQTGGSAYEQYF. Supplemented by reference TRBV7-2 and TRBJ2-7, the full variable domain reads GAGVSQSPSNKVTEKGKDVELRCDPISGHTALYWYRQSLGQGLEFLIYFQGNSAPDKSGLPSDRFSAERTGGSVSTLTIQRTQQEDSAVYLCASSQTGGSAYEQYFGPGTRLTVT.

The chain has TRBV28 and TRBJ2-2, with 8 bases identical to TRBD1. This CDR3 spans 13 amino acids. Trimming took 11 bases from V and 7 from J; bases not matched to a gene: 9. CDR1 is MDHEN, CDR2 SYDVKM, per germline. CDR3 DNA: TGTGCCTCGGGCAGGGGGCTGGGCGGGGAGCTGTTTTTT. Residues: CASGRGLGGELFF.